This T cell receptor beta chain is drawn from a study of T cell repertoires in cytomegalovirus infection. Turning to the study itself: Indications came from public TCR beta signatures; they pointed to CMV infection and to a matching HLA type. Study-level results: What dominated the ex vivo response were HLA-C-restricted CMV-specific TCR beta clonotypes. Based on cumulative public TCR beta family frequency, carriers of CMV plus the relevant HLA were identified.

This clonotype was seen more than once but under ten times. Its antigen is unidentified. TCRdb analysed the reads with MiXCR anew, one entry per CDR3 protein. The data show 600,000 to 800,000 distinct CDR3 sequences, 24% seen once. This CDR3 has 21 residues. V lost 3 bases and J lost 1, with 27 bases in between. Germline V gene lookup returns CDR1 SGHTA and CDR2 FQGTGA. The V and J genes are TRBV7-3 and TRBJ2-2, with D perhaps TRBD2 (5 bases). The sequenced material came from CD8+ T cells from PBMCs. This TCR derives from a human donor in good health (CMV status not recorded). Some clones in this sample may be carry-over from other donors' samples. The CDR3 sequence is CASSFGVGSAELRRNTGELFF. The CDR3 DNA is TGTGCCAGCAGCTTTGGAGTTGGTAGCGCAGAGCTGCGGAGGAACACCGGGGAGCTGTTTTTT.